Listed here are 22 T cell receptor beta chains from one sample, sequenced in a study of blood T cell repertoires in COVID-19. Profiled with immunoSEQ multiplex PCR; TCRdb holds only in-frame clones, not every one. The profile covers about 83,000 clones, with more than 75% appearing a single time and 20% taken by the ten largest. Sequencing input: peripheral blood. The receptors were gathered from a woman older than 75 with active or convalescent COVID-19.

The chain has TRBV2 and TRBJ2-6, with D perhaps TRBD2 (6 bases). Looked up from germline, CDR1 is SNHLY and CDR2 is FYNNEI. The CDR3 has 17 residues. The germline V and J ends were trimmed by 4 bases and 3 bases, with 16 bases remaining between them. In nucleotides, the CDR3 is TGTGCCAGCAGTGCCTCCCGTCCTAGCGTTGGGGCCAACGTCCTGACTTTC. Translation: CASSASRPSVGANVLTF.

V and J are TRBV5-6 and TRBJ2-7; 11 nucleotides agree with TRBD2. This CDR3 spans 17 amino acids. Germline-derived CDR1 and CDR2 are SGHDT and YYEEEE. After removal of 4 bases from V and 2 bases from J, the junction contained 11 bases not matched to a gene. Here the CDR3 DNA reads TGTGCCAGCAGCCCCCGTGGGCTAGCGGGGGGCACCTACGAGCAGTACTTC. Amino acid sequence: CASSPRGLAGGTYEQYF. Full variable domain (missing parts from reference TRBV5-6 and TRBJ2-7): DAGVTQSPTHLIKTRGQQVTLRCSPKSGHDTVSWYQQALGQGPQFIFQYYEEEERQRGNFPDRFSGHQFPNYSSELNVNALLLGDSALYLCASSPRGLAGGTYEQYFGPGTRLTVT.

CDR3 sequence (DNA): TGTGCCAGCAGCTTAGTAGGGCCCCCGGGGACAGATACGCAGTATTTT. This translates into CASSLVGPPGTDTQYF. This chain connects TRBV11-2 to TRBJ2-3, with D possibly matching TRBD2 (5 bases). Germline assignment: CDR1 SGHAT and CDR2 FQNNGV. This CDR3 region has 16 residues. The V end was cut by 1 base, the J end by 3 bases, with 14 bases between. The full variable domain, in which reference TRBV11-2 and TRBJ2-3 provide the parts outside the CDR3, is EAGVAQSPRYKIIEKRQSVAFWCNPISGHATLYWYQQILGQGPKLLIQFQNNGVVDDSQLPKDRFSAERLKGVDSTLKIQPAKLEDSAVYLCASSLVGPPGTDTQYFGPGTRLTVL.

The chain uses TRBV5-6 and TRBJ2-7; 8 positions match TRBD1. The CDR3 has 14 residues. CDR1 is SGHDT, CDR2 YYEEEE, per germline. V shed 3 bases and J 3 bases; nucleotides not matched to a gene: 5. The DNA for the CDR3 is TGTGCCAGCAGCTGGGCGGGACAGGACTACGAGCAGTACTTC. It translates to CASSWAGQDYEQYF.

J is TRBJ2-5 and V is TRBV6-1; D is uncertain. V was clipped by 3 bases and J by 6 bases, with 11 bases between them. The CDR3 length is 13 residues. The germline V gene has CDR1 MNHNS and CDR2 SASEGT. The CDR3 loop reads CASSDRFVKTQYF. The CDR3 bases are TGTGCCAGCAGTGACAGGTTCGTGAAGACCCAGTACTTC.

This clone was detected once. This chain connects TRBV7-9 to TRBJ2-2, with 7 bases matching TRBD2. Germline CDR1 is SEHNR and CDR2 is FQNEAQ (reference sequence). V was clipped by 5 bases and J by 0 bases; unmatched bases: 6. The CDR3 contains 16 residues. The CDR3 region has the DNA TGTGCCAGCAGCCCCCCGGGGGGAGCGAACACCGGGGAGCTGTTTTTT. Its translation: CASSPPGGANTGELFF.

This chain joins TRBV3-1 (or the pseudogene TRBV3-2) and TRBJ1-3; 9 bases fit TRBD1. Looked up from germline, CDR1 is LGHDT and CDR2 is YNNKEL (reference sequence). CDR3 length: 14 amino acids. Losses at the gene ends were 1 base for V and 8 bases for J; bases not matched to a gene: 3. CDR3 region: CASSQGQGVHTIYF. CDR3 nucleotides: TGTGCCAGCAGCCAAGGACAGGGGGTGCACACCATATATTTT.

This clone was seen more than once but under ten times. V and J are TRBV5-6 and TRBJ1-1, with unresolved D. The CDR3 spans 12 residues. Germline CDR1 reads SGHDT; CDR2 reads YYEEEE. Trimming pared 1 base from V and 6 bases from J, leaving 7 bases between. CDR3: CASSLTAAEAFF. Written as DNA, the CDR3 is TGTGCCAGCAGCTTGACGGCGGCTGAAGCTTTCTTT.

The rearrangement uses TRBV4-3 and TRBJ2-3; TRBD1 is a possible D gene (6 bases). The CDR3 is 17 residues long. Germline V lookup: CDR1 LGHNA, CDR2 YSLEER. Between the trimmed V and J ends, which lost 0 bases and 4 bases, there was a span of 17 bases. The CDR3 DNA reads TGCGCCAGCAGCCAAGATCCCGGACAGTGGGCGGCAGATACGCAGTATTTT. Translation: CASSQDPGQWAADTQYF.

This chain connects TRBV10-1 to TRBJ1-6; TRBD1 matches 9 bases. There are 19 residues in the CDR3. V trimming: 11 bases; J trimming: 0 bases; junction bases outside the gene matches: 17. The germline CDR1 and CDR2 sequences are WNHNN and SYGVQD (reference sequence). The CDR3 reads CACRGDRASLSSYNSPLHF. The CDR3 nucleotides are TGCGCCTGCCGAGGGGACAGGGCCTCACTTAGCTCCTATAATTCACCCCTCCACTTT.

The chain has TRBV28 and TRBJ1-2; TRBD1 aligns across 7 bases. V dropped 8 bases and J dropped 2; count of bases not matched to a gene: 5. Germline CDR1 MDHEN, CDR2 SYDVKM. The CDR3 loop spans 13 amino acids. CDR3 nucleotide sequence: TGTGCCAGCCTCGGGGACAGCAACTATGGCTACACCTTC. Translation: CASLGDSNYGYTF.

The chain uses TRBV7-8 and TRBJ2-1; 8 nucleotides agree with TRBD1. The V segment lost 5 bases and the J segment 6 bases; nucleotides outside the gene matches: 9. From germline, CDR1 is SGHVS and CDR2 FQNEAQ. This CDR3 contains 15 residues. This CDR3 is CASSPRTGYLNEQFF. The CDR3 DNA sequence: TGTGCCAGCAGCCCGAGGACAGGGTACCTCAATGAGCAGTTCTTC.

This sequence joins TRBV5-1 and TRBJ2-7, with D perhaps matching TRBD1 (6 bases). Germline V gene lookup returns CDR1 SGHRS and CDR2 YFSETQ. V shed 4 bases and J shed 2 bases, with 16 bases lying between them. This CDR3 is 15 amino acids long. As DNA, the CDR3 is TGCGCCAGCAGCCCCCACAGGGCCAGGACCTACGAGCAGTACTTC. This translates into CASSPHRARTYEQYF.

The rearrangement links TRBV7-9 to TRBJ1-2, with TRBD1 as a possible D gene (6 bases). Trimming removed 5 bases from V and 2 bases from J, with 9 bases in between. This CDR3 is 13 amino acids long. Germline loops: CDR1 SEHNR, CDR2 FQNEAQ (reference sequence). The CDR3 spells CASSRQVNYGYTF. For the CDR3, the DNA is TGTGCCAGCAGCCGACAGGTGAACTATGGCTACACCTTC.

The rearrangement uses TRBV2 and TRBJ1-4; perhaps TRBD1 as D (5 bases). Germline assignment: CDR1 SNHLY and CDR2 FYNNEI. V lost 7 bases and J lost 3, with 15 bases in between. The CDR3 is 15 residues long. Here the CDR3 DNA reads TGTGCCAGCACCGAGGAGGGACGTCCTAATGAAAAACTGTTTTTT. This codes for CASTEEGRPNEKLFF. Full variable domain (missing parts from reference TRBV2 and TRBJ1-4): EPEVTQTPSHQVTQMGQEVILRCVPISNHLYFYWYRQILGQKVEFLVSFYNNEISEKSEIFDDQFSVERPDGSNFTLKIRSTKLEDSAMYFCASTEEGRPNEKLFFGSGTQLSVL.

In nucleotides, the CDR3 is TGCAGTGCTAGTCCGTCAGAAAACACTGAAGCTTTCTTT. It encodes CSASPSENTEAFF. The V gene is TRBV20-1, the J gene TRBJ1-1; D unresolved. There are 13 residues in the CDR3. Deletions cut 3 bases from V and 2 bases from J, with 10 bases between. CDR1 is DFQATT, CDR2 SNEGSKA, per germline (reference sequence).

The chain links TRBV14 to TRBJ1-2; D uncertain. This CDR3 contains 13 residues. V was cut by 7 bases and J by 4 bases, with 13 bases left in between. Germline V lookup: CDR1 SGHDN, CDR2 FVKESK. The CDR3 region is CASNPGGGYGYTF. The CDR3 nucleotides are TGTGCCAGCAATCCCGGAGGAGGCTATGGCTACACCTTC.

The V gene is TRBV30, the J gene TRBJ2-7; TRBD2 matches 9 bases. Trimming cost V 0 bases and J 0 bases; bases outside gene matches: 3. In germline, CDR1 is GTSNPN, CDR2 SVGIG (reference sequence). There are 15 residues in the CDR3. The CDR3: CAWSVGLASSYEQYF. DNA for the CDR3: TGTGCCTGGAGTGTCGGACTAGCGAGCTCCTACGAGCAGTACTTC.

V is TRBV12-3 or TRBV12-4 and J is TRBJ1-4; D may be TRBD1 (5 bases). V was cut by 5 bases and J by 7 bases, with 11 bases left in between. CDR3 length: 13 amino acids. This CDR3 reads CASSRQSGEKLFF. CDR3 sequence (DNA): TGTGCCAGCAGTAGACAGTCTGGTGAAAAACTGTTTTTT.

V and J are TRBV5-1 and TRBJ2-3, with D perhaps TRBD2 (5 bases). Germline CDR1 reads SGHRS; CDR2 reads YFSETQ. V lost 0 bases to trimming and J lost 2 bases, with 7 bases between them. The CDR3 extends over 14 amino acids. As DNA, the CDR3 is TGCGCCAGCAGCTTGGAGCGGTACACAGATACGCAGTATTTT. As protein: CASSLERYTDTQYF.

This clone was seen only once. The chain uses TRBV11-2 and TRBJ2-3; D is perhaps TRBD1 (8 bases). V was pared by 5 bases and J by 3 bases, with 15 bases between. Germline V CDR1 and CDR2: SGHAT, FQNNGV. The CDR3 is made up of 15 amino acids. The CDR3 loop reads CASSPTGGETDTQYF. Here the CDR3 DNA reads TGTGCCAGCAGCCCAACAGGGGGGGAGACAGATACGCAGTATTTT.

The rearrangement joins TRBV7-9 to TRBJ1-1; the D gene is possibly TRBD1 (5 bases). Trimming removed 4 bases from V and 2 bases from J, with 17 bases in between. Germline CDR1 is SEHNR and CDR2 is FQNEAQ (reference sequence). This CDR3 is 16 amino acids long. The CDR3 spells CASSSGFGAGNTEAFF. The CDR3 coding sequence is TGTGCCAGCAGCTCAGGATTTGGGGCAGGAAACACTGAAGCTTTCTTT. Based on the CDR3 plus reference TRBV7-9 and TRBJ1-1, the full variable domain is DTGVSQNPRHKITKRGQNVTFRCDPISEHNRLYWYRQTLGQGPEFLTYFQNEAQLEKSRLLSDRFSAERPKGSFSTLEIQRTEQGDSAMYLCASSSGFGAGNTEAFFGQGTRLTVV.